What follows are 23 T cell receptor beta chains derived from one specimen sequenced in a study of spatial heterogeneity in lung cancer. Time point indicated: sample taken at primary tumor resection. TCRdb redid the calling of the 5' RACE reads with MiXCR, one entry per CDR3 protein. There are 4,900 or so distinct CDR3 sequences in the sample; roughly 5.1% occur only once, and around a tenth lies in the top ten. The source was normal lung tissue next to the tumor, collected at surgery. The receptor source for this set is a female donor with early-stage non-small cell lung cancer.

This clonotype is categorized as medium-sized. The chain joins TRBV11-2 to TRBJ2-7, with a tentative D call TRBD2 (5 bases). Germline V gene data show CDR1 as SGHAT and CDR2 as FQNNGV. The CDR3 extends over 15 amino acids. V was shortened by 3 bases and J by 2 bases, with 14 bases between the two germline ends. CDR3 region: CASSFTSDGAYEQYF. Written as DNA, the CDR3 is TGTGCCAGCAGCTTTACATCGGACGGGGCCTACGAGCAGTACTTC.

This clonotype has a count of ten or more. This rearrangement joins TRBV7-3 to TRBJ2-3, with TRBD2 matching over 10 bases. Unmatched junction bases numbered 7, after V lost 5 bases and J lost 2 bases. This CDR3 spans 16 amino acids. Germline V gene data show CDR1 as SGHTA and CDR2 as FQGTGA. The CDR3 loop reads CASSEGTSEITDTQYF. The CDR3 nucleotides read TGTGCCAGCAGCGAAGGGACTAGCGAAATCACAGATACGCAGTATTTT.

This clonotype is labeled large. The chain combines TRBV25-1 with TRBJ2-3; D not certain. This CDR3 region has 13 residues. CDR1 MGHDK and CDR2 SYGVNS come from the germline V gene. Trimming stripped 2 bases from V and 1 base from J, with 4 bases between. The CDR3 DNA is TGTGCCAGCAGTGAAGGGGGCACAGATACGCAGTATTTT. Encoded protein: CASSEGGTDTQYF. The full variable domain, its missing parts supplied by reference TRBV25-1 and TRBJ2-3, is EADIYQTPRYLVIGTGKKITLECSQTMGHDKMYWYQQDPGMELHLIHYSYGVNSTEKGDLSSESTVSRIRTEHFPLTLESARPSHTSQYLCASSEGGTDTQYFGPGTRLTVL.

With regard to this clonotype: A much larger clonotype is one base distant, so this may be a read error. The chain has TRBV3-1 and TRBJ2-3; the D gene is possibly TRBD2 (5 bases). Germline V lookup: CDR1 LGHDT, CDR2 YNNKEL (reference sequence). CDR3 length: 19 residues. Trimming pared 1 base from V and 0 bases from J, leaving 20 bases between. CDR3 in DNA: TGTGCCAGCAGCCAAGCGGGATCCGGGATACTATCTAGCACAGATACGCAGTATTTT. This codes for CASSQAGSGILSSTDTQYF.

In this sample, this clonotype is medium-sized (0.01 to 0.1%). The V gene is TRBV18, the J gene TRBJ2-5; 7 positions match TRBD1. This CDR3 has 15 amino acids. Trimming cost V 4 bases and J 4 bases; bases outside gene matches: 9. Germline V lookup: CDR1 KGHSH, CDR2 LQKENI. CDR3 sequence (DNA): TGTGCCAGCTCACTTCAGGGACAGAAAGGAGAGACCCAGTACTTC. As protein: CASSLQGQKGETQYF. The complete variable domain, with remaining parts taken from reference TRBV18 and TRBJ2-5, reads NAGVMQNPRHLVRRRGQEARLRCSPMKGHSHVYWYRQLPEEGLKFMVYLQKENIIDESGMPKERFSAEFPKEGPSILRIQQVVRGDSAAYFCASSLQGQKGETQYFGPGTRLLVL.

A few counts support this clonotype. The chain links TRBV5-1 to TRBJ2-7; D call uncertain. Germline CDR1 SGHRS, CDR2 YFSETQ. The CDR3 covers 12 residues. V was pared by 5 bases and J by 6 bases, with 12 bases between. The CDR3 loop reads CASSFPDGEQYF. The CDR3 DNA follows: TGCGCCAGCAGTTTCCCGGATGGCGAGCAGTACTTC. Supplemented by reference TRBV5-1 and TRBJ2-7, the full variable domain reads KAGVTQTPRYLIKTRGQQVTLSCSPISGHRSVSWYQQTPGQGLQFLFEYFSETQRNKGNFPGRFSGRQFSNSRSEMNVSTLELGDSALYLCASSFPDGEQYFGPGTRLTVT.

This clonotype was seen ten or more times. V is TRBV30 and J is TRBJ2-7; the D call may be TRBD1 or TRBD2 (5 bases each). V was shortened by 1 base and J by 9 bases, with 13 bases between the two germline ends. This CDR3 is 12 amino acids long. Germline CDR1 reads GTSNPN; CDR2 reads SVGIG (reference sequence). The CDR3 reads CAWSAAGTLQYF. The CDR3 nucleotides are TGTGCCTGGAGTGCCGCAGGGACGTTGCAGTACTTC.

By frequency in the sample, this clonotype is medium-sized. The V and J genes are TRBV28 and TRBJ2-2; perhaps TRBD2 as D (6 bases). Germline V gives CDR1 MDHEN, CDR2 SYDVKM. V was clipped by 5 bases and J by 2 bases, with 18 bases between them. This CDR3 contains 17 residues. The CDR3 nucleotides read TGTGCCAGCAGTCACCTCAGCGGGCTAGATAACACCGGGGAGCTGTTTTTT. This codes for CASSHLSGLDNTGELFF.

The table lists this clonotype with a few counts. In DNA form, the CDR3 reads TGCAGCGTTGCACCGTCCTACAATGAGCAGTTCTTC. Residues: CSVAPSYNEQFF. The V gene is TRBV29-1, the J gene TRBJ2-1, with D uncertain. Germline CDR1 is SQVTM and CDR2 is ANQGSEA. The CDR3 loop spans 12 amino acids. The germline V and J ends were trimmed by 4 bases and 1 base, with 5 bases remaining between them.

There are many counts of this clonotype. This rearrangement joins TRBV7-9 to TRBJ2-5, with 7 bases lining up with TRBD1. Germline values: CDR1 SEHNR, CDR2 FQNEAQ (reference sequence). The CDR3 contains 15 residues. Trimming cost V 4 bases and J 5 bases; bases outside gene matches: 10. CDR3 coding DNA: TGTGCCAGCAGCTCCGGGACAGTCATGGGGGAGACCCAGTACTTC. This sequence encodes CASSSGTVMGETQYF. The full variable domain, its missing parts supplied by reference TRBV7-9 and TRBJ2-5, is DTGVSQNPRHKITKRGQNVTFRCDPISEHNRLYWYRQTLGQGPEFLTYFQNEAQLEKSRLLSDRFSAERPKGSFSTLEIQRTEQGDSAMYLCASSSGTVMGETQYFGPGTRLLVL.

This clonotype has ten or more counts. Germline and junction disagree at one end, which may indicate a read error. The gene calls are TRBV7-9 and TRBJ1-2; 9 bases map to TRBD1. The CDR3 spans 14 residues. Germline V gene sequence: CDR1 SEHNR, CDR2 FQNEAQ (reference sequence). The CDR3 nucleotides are TGTGCCAGCAGCTCCGGACAGGGGAACTATGGCTACAACTTC. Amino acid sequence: CASSSGQGNYGYNF.

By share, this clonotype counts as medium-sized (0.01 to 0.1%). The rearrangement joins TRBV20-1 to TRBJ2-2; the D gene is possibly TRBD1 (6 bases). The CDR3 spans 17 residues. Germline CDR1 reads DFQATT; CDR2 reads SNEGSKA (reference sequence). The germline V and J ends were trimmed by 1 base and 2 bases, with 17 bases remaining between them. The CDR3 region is CSARGQQGALNTGELFF. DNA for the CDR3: TGCAGTGCTAGAGGCCAACAGGGAGCGTTAAACACCGGGGAGCTGTTTTTT.

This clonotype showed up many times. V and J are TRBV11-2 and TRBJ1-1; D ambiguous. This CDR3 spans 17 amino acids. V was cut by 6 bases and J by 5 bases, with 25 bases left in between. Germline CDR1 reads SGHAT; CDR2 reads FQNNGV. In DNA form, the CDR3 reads TGTGCCAGCAGTTCAGGTAGGGCCTTTGCGGTGGAAACTGAAGCTTTCTTT. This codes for CASSSGRAFAVETEAFF. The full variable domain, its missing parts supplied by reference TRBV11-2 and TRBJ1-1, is EAGVAQSPRYKIIEKRQSVAFWCNPISGHATLYWYQQILGQGPKLLIQFQNNGVVDDSQLPKDRFSAERLKGVDSTLKIQPAKLEDSAVYLCASSSGRAFAVETEAFFGQGTRLTVV.

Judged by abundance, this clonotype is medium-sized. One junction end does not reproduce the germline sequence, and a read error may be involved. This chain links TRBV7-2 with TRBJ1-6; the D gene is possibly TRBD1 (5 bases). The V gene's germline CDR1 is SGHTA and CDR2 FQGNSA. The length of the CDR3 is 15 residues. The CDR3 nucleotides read TGTGCCAGCAGCCCCAGGGAAGGAGACAGCTCACTCCTCCACTTT. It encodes CASSPREGDSSLLHF.

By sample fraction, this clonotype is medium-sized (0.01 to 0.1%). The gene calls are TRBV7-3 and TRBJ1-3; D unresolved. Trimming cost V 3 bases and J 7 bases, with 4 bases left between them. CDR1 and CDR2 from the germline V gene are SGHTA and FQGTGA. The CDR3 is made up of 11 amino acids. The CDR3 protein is CASSFSNTIYF. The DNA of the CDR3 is TGTGCCAGCAGCTTCAGTAACACCATATATTTT. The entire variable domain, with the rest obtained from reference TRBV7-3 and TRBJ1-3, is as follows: GAGVSQTPSNKVTEKGKYVELRCDPISGHTALYWYRQSLGQGPEFLIYFQGTGAADDSGLPNDRFFAVRPEGSVSTLKIQRTERGDSAVYLCASSFSNTIYFGEGSWLTVV.

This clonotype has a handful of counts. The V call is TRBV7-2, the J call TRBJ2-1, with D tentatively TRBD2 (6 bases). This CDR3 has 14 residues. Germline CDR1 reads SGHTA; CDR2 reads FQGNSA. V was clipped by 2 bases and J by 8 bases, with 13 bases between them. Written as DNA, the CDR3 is TGTGCCAGCAGCTTATCCGGGGACTCTGATGAGCAGTTCTTC. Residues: CASSLSGDSDEQFF.

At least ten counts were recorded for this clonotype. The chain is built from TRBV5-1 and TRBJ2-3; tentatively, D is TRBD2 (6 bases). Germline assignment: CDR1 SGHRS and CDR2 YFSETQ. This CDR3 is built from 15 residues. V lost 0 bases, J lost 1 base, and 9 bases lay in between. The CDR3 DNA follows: TGCGCCAGCAGCTTGGCGCCTAGCGGCACAGATACGCAGTATTTT. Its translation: CASSLAPSGTDTQYF.

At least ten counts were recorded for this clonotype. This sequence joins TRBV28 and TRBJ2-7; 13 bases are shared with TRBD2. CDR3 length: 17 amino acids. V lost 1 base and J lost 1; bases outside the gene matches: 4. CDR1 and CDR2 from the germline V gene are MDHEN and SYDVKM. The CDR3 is CASSLSPGLAGSYEQYF. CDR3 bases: TGTGCCAGCAGTTTATCACCGGGACTAGCGGGATCCTACGAGCAGTACTTC. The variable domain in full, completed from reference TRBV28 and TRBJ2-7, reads DVKVTQSSRYLVKRTGEKVFLECVQDMDHENMFWYRQDPGLGLRLIYFSYDVKMKEKGDIPEGYSVSREKKERFSLILESASTNQTSMYLCASSLSPGLAGSYEQYFGPGTRLTVT.

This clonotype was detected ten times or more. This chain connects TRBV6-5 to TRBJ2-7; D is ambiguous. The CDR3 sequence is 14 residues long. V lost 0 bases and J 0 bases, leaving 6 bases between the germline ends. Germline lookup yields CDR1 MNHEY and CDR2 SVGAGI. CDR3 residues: CASSYSKLSYEQYF. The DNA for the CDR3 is TGTGCCAGCAGTTACTCGAAACTCTCCTACGAGCAGTACTTC.

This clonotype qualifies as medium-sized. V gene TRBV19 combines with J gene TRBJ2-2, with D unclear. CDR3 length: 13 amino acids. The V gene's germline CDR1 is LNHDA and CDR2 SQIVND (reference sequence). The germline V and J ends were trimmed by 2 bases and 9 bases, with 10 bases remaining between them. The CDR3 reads CASSIKTRRELFF. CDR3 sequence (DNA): TGTGCCAGTAGTATAAAGACCCGACGGGAGCTGTTTTTT.

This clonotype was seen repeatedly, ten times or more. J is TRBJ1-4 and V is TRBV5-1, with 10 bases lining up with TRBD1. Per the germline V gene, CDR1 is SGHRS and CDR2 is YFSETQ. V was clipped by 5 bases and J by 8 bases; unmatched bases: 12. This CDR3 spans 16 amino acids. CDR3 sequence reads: CASSRSSGTGEEKLFF. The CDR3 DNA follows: TGCGCCAGCAGTCGCTCCTCCGGGACAGGGGAGGAAAAACTGTTTTTT.

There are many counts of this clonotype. CDR3 DNA sequence: TGTGCCAGCAGTTACTCGATGTCGGGGGTAGCTGGAAACACCATATATTTT. It translates to CASSYSMSGVAGNTIYF. The chain uses TRBV6-5 and TRBJ1-3, with D tentatively TRBD1 (5 bases). Trimming cost V 0 bases and J 2 bases, with 14 bases left between them. This CDR3 contains 17 residues. Germline V lookup: CDR1 MNHEY, CDR2 SVGAGI.

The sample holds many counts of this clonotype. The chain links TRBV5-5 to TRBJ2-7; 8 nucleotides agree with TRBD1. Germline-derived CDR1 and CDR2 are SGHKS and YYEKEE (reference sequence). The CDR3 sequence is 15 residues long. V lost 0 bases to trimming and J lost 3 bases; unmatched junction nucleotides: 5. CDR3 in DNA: TGTGCCAGCAGCTTGGAGGCAGGGGGCTTCTACGAGCAGTACTTC. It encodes CASSLEAGGFYEQYF.